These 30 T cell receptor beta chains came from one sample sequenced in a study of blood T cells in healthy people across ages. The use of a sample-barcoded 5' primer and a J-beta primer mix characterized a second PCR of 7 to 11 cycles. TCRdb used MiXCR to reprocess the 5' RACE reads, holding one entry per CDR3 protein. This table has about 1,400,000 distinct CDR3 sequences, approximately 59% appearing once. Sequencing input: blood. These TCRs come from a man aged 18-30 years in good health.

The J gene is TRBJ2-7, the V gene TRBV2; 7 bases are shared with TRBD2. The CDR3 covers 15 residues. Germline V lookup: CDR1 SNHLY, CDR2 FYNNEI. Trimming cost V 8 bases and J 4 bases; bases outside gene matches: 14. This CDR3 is CASHLWGGAGYEQYF. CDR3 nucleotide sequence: TGTGCCAGCCACCTCTGGGGAGGGGCAGGGTACGAGCAGTACTTC. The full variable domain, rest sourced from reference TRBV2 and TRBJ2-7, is EPEVTQTPSHQVTQMGQEVILRCVPISNHLYFYWYRQILGQKVEFLVSFYNNEISEKSEIFDDQFSVERPDGSNFTLKIRSTKLEDSAMYFCASHLWGGAGYEQYFGPGTRLTVT.

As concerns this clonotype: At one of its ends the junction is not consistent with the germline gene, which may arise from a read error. The CDR3 sequence: CANSQTGLADTQYF. For the CDR3, the DNA is TGCGCCAACAGCCAAACAGGGTTGGCAGATACGCAGTATTTT. This chain uses TRBV4-1 with TRBJ2-3; a possible D gene is TRBD1 (6 bases). The CDR3 sequence is 14 residues long. Per germline, CDR1 MGHRA and CDR2 YSYEKL.

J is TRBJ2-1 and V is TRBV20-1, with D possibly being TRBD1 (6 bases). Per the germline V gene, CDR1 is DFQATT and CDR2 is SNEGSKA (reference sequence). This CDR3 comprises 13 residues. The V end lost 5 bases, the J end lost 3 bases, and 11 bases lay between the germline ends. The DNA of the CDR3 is TGCAGTGCTCGTCGGGACAACTACAATGAGCAGTTCTTC. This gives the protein CSARRDNYNEQFF.

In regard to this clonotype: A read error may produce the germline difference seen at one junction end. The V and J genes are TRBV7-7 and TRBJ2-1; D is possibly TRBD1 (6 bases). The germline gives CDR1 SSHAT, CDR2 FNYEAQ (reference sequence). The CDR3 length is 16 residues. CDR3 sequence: CASSPRGRGSYNEQFF. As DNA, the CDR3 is TGTGCTAGCAGCCCCAGGGGACGTGGGTCCTACAATGAGCAGTTCTTC.

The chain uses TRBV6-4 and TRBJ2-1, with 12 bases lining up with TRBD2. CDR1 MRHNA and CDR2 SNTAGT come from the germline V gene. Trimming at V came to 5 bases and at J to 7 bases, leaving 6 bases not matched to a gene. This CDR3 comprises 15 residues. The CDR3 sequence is CASSRLAGVRNEQFF. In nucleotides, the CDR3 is TGTGCCAGCAGTCGACTAGCGGGAGTACGAAATGAGCAGTTCTTC.

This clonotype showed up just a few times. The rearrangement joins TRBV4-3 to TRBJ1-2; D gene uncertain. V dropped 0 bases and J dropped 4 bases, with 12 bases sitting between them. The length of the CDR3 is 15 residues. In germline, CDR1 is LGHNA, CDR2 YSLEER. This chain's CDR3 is CASSQDGWGSYGYTF. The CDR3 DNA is TGCGCCAGCAGCCAAGATGGATGGGGTAGCTATGGCTACACCTTC.

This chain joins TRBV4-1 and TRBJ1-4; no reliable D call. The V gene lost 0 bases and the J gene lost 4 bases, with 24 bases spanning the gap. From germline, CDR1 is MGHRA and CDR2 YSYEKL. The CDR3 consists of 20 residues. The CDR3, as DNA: TGCGCCAGCAGCCAAGAAAGGGTACTCCTTTCTGCGGGGAATAATGAAAAACTGTTTTTT. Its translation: CASSQERVLLSAGNNEKLFF.

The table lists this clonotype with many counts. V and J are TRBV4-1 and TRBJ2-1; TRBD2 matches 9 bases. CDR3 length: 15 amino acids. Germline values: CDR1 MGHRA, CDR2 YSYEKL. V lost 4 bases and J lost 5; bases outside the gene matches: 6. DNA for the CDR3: TGCGCCAGCAGCCTCGTGCGGGGGGGTGACAATGAGCAGTTCTTC. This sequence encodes CASSLVRGGDNEQFF.

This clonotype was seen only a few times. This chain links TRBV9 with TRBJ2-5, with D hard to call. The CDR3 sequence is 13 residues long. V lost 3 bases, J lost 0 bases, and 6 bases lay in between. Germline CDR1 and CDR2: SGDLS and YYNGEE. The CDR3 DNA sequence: TGTGCCAGCAGCGCGGGTCACCAAGAGACCCAGTACTTC. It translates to CASSAGHQETQYF.

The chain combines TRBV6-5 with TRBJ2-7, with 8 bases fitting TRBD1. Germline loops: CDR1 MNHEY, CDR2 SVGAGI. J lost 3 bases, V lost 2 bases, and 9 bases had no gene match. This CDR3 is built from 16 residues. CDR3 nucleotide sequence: TGTGCCAGCAGTTACATCCCCGTAGGACAGGGCTACGAGCAGTACTTC. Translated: CASSYIPVGQGYEQYF.

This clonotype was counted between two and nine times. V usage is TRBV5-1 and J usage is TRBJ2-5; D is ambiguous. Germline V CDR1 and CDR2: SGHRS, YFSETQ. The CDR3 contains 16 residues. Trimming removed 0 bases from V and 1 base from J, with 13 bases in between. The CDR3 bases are TGCGCCAGCAGCTTGGGTGGGGTCGCTTCCCAAGAGACCCAGTACTTC. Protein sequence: CASSLGGVASQETQYF.

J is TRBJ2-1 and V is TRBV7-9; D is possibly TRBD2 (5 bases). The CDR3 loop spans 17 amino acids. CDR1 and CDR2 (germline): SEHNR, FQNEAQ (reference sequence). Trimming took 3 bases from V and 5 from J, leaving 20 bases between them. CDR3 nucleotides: TGTGCCAGCAGCTTCACCACGCTAACTAGGCACAACAATGAGCAGTTCTTC. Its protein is CASSFTTLTRHNNEQFF.

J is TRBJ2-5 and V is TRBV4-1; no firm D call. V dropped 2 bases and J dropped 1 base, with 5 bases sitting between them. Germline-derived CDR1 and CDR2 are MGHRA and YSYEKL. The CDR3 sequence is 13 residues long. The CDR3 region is CASSQWFQETQYF. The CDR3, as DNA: TGCGCCAGCAGCCAATGGTTCCAAGAGACCCAGTACTTC.

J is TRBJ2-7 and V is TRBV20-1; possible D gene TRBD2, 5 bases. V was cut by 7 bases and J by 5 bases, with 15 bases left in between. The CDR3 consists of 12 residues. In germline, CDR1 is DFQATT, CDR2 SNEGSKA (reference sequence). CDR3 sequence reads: CSVRSGLDEQYF. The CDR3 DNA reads TGCAGTGTTCGCTCGGGGTTGGACGAGCAGTACTTC.

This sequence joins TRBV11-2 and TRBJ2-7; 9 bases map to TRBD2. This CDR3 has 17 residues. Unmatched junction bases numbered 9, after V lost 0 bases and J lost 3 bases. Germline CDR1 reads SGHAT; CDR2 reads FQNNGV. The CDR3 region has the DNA TGTGCCAGCAGCTTAGAGTGGACTAGCGAGAAACACTACGAGCAGTACTTC. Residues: CASSLEWTSEKHYEQYF.

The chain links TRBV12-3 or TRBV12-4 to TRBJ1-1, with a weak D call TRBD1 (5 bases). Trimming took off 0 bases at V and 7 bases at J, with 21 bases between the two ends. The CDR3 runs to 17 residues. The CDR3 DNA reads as TGTGCCAGCAGTTTAGCGATTGGAGGCCAGGGCGGACTTGAAGCTTTCTTT. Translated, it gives CASSLAIGGQGGLEAFF.

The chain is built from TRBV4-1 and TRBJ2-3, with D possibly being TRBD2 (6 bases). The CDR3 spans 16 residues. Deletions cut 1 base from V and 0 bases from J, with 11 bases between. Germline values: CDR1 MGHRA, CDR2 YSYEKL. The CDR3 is CASSQASGSSTDTQYF. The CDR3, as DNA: TGCGCCAGCAGCCAAGCGAGCGGGTCTAGCACAGATACGCAGTATTTT.

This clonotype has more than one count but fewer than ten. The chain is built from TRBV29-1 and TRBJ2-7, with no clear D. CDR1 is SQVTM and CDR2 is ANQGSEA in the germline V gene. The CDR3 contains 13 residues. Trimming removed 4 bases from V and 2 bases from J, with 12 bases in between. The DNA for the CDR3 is TGCAGCGTTGGATACAGAACTACCTACGAGCAGTACTTC. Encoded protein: CSVGYRTTYEQYF.

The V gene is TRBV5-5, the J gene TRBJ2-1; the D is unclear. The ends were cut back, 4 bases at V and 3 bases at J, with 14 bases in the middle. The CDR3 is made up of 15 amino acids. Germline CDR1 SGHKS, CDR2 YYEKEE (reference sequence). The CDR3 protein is CASSVSGPFYNEQFF. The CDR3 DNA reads TGTGCCAGCAGCGTGAGTGGGCCTTTCTACAATGAGCAGTTCTTC.

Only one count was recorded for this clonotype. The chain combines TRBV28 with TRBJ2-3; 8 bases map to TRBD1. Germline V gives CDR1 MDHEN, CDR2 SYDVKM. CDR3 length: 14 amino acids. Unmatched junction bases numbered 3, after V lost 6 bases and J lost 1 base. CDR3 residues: CASRTGQGTDTQYF. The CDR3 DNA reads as TGTGCCAGCAGGACGGGACAGGGCACAGATACGCAGTATTTT.

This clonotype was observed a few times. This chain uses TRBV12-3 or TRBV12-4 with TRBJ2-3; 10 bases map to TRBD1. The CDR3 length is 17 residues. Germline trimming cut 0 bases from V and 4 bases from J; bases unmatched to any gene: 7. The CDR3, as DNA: TGTGCCAGCAGTTTAGCCCTGGGACAGGGGAAGGCAGATACGCAGTATTTT. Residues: CASSLALGQGKADTQYF.

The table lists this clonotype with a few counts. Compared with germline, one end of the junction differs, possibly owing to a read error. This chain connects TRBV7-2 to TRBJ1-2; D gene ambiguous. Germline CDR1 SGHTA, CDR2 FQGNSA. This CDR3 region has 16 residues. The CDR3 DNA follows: TGTGCCAACAGCTTAGCGGGAGGCACGCCTAACTATGGCTACACCTTC. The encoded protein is CANSLAGGTPNYGYTF.

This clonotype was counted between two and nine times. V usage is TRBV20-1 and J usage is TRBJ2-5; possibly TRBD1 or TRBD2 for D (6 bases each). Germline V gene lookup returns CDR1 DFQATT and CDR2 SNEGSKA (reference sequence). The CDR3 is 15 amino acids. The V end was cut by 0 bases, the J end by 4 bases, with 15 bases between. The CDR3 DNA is TGCAGTGCTAGAGATCTCCGGGGGCGGGGAGAGACCCAGTACTTC. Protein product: CSARDLRGRGETQYF.

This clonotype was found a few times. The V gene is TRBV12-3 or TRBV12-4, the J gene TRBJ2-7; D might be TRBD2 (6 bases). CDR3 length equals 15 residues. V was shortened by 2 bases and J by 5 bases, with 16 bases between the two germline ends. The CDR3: CASSLWAGLADEQYF. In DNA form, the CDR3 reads TGTGCCAGCAGTTTATGGGCGGGACTGGCCGACGAGCAGTACTTC.

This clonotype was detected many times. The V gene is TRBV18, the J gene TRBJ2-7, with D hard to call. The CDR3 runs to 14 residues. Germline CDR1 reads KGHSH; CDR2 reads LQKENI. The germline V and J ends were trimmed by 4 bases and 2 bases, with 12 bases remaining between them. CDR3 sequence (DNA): TGTGCCAGCTCACTGACGGACGGAACCTACGAGCAGTACTTC. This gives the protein CASSLTDGTYEQYF.

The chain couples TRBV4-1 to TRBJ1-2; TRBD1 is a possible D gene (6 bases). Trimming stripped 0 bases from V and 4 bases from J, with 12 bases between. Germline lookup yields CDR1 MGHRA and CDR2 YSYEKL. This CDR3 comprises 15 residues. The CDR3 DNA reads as TGCGCCAGCAGCCAAGATTCAGGGGTCGCCTATGGCTACACCTTC. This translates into CASSQDSGVAYGYTF.

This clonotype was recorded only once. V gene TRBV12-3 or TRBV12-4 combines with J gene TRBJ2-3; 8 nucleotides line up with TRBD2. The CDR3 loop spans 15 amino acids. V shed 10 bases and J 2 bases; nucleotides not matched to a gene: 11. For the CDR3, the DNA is TGTGCCATCACCTACCCGGGGGGGGTCACAGATACGCAGTATTTT. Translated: CAITYPGGVTDTQYF.

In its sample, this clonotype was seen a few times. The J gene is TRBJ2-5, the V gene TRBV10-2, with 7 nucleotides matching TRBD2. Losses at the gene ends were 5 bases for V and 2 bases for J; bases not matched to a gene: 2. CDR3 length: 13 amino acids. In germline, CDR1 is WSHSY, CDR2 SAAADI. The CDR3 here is CASSQLAQETQYF. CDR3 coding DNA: TGCGCCAGCAGTCAACTAGCGCAAGAGACCCAGTACTTC.

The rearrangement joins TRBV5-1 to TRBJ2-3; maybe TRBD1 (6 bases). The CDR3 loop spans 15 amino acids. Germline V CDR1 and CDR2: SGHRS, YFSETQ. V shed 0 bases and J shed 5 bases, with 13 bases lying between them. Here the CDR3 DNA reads TGCGCCAGCAGCTTGGGGACTCTGACAGGAGATACGCAGTATTTT. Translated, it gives CASSLGTLTGDTQYF.

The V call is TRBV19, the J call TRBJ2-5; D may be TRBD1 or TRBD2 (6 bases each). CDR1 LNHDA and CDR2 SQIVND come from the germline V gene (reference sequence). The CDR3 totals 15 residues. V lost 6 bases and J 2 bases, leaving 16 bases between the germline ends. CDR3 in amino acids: CASRRRGISQETQYF. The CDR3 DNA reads TGTGCCAGTAGACGGAGGGGGATAAGTCAAGAGACCCAGTACTTC.